These 19 T cell receptor beta chains originate from one sample sequenced in a study of immune cell composition in non-small cell lung cancer. Sequencing was performed with immunoSEQ multiplex PCR; in TCRdb, only in-frame clones are kept and a portion is missing. The sample records 15,000 or so clones, over 70% being singletons. Sequenced input: lung tumor tissue. The receptors come from a human donor with non-small cell lung cancer.

The chain is built from TRBV10-3 and TRBJ1-5; 10 nucleotides line up with TRBD1. The CDR3 extends over 17 amino acids. V lost 4 bases to trimming and J lost 2 bases; unmatched junction nucleotides: 8. Germline V gene sequence: CDR1 ENHRY, CDR2 SYGVKD. CDR3 sequence reads: CAISAGQGGGGNQPQHF. CDR3 DNA: TGTGCCATCAGTGCTGGACAGGGGGGCGGGGGCAATCAGCCCCAGCATTTT.

The chain uses TRBV19 and TRBJ1-6, with TRBD1 identical over 9 bases. The V segment lost 7 bases and the J segment 9 bases; nucleotides outside the gene matches: 7. CDR3 size: 14 residues. In germline, CDR1 is LNHDA, CDR2 SQIVND (reference sequence). The CDR3 sequence is CASTPTGGGSPLHF. The CDR3 nucleotides are TGTGCCAGTACCCCGACAGGGGGGGGTTCACCCCTCCACTTT.

The V and J genes are TRBV7-2 and TRBJ1-2; D perhaps matches TRBD1 (5 bases). The CDR3 is 13 residues long. Germline V gene sequence: CDR1 SGHTA, CDR2 FQGNSA. V shed 5 bases and J shed 7 bases, with 14 bases lying between them. CDR3 amino acids: CASSPQFGGGYTF. DNA of the CDR3: TGTGCCAGCAGCCCCCAATTCGGGGGTGGCTACACCTTC.

This sequence joins TRBV19 and TRBJ1-5, with 9 nucleotides matching TRBD1. Germline CDR1 reads LNHDA; CDR2 reads SQIVND (reference sequence). V lost 8 bases and J lost 4; bases outside the gene matches: 3. This CDR3 spans 13 amino acids. CDR3 sequence (DNA): TGTGCCAGTGAAGGACAGGGGAATCAGCCCCAGCATTTT. It translates to CASEGQGNQPQHF.

This clone was observed a handful of times. The rearrangement uses TRBV7-9 and TRBJ2-7; a weak D match, TRBD1 (6 bases). V dropped 5 bases and J dropped 0 bases, with 11 bases sitting between them. Germline-derived CDR1 and CDR2 are SEHNR and FQNEAQ (reference sequence). The CDR3 is 14 amino acids. CDR3 nucleotide sequence: TGTGCCAGCAGCCTTGGACAGAGCTCCTACGAGCAGTACTTC. It translates to CASSLGQSSYEQYF.

This sequence joins TRBV28 and TRBJ2-1; 8 bases map to TRBD2. Trimming at V came to 4 bases and at J to 8 bases, leaving 16 bases not matched to a gene. Germline loops: CDR1 MDHEN, CDR2 SYDVKM. This CDR3 spans 17 amino acids. The DNA of the CDR3 is TGTGCCAGCAGTTCCCTCCGGGGGAGCGGGAGTGACCATGAGCAGTTCTTC. Protein sequence: CASSSLRGSGSDHEQFF. Based on the CDR3 plus reference TRBV28 and TRBJ2-1, the full variable domain is DVKVTQSSRYLVKRTGEKVFLECVQDMDHENMFWYRQDPGLGLRLIYFSYDVKMKEKGDIPEGYSVSREKKERFSLILESASTNQTSMYLCASSSLRGSGSDHEQFFGPGTRLTVL.

The DNA of the CDR3 is TGTGCCAGCAGCGTTGGGACTAGCGGCGAGCAGTACTTC. Amino acids: CASSVGTSGEQYF. V and J are TRBV11-2 and TRBJ2-7; 11 nucleotides align to TRBD2. Germline trimming cut 5 bases from V and 6 bases from J; bases unmatched to any gene: 3. The CDR3 length is 13 residues. Germline lookup yields CDR1 SGHAT and CDR2 FQNNGV. Full variable domain (rest looked up from reference TRBV11-2 and TRBJ2-7): EAGVAQSPRYKIIEKRQSVAFWCNPISGHATLYWYQQILGQGPKLLIQFQNNGVVDDSQLPKDRFSAERLKGVDSTLKIQPAKLEDSAVYLCASSVGTSGEQYFGPGTRLTVT.

This clone showed up just a few times. The chain joins TRBV9 to TRBJ2-5; 11 nucleotides line up with TRBD2. The germline gives CDR1 SGDLS, CDR2 YYNGEE. This CDR3 has 16 amino acids. V lost 2 bases, J lost 5 bases, and 8 bases stayed unmatched. The CDR3 bases are TGTGCCAGCAGCGTGGGGACTAGCGGTCAGAGGGAGACCCAGTACTTC. Translating gives CASSVGTSGQRETQYF.

V gene TRBV6-1 combines with J gene TRBJ2-7; tentatively, D is TRBD1 (6 bases). This CDR3 has 14 amino acids. Trimming removed 4 bases at V and 2 bases at J, with 12 bases between. CDR1 MNHNS and CDR2 SASEGT come from the germline V gene. CDR3 sequence reads: CASSAWDIAYEQYF. DNA of the CDR3: TGTGCCAGCAGTGCGTGGGACATTGCCTACGAGCAGTACTTC.

V usage is TRBV6-5 and J usage is TRBJ2-1; D gene uncertain. This CDR3 has 14 amino acids. V was pared by 7 bases and J by 0 bases, with 10 bases between. Per germline, CDR1 MNHEY and CDR2 SVGAGI. The CDR3 bases are TGTGCCAGCAAGCCGTCCAGCTCCTACAATGAGCAGTTCTTC. It yields the protein CASKPSSSYNEQFF.

The chain joins TRBV10-2 to TRBJ2-5; TRBD2 aligns across 10 bases. The CDR3 loop spans 16 amino acids. Trimming at V came to 2 bases and at J to 5 bases, leaving 8 bases not matched to a gene. The V gene's germline CDR1 is WSHSY and CDR2 SAAADI. The CDR3 nucleotides read TGCGCCAGCAGTGAGATCACTAGCGGGAAACTGGAGACCCAGTACTTC. The encoded protein is CASSEITSGKLETQYF.

This clone has more than one count but fewer than ten. The rearrangement uses TRBV6-1 and TRBJ2-1; no clear D. Germline CDR1 reads MNHNS; CDR2 reads SASEGT. CDR3 size: 12 residues. V was cut by 5 bases and J by 8 bases, with 10 bases left in between. The CDR3 loop is CASSPIGDEQFF. The CDR3 nucleotides read TGTGCCAGCAGTCCAATTGGGGATGAGCAGTTCTTC.

The chain recombines TRBV7-6 with TRBJ2-7; 10 bases agree with TRBD2. In germline, CDR1 is SGHVS, CDR2 FNYEAQ. V trimming: 1 base; J trimming: 2 bases; junction bases outside the gene matches: 5. The CDR3 totals 16 residues. Here the CDR3 reads CASSLVSGRTAYEQYF. CDR3 nucleotide sequence: TGTGCCAGCAGCTTAGTTAGCGGGAGGACCGCCTACGAGCAGTACTTC.

The J gene is TRBJ2-7, the V gene TRBV5-6, with D possibly TRBD1 on 6 matching bases. The germline V gene encodes CDR1 SGHDT and CDR2 YYEEEE. V was trimmed by 3 bases and J by 4 bases, leaving 14 bases between them. The length of the CDR3 is 14 residues. The CDR3 region has the DNA TGTGCCAGCAGCTCGGACAGAAGATTTTACGAGCAGTACTTC. This codes for CASSSDRRFYEQYF.

V and J are TRBV4-1 and TRBJ2-3, with TRBD2 matching 9 bases. Germline assignment: CDR1 MGHRA and CDR2 YSYEKL. V was pared by 4 bases and J by 2 bases, with 4 bases of the junction left unmatched. The CDR3 runs to 15 residues. The CDR3 spells CASSPLAGDTDTQYF. The CDR3 coding sequence is TGCGCCAGCAGCCCCTTAGCGGGGGACACAGATACGCAGTATTTT.

This clone was seen once. V is TRBV30 and J is TRBJ2-7, with 8 nucleotides matching TRBD2. The germline V gene has CDR1 GTSNPN and CDR2 SVGIG (reference sequence). CDR3 length: 17 residues. Trimming cost V 0 bases and J 0 bases; bases outside gene matches: 10. The CDR3 reads CAWSVKVGTSFSYEQYF. CDR3 bases: TGTGCCTGGAGTGTAAAGGTGGGGACTAGTTTCTCCTACGAGCAGTACTTC.

This chain joins TRBV4-1 and TRBJ2-3; tentatively, D is TRBD1 or TRBD2 (5 bases each). Germline CDR1 reads MGHRA; CDR2 reads YSYEKL. The CDR3 spans 15 residues. The germline V and J ends were trimmed by 0 bases and 2 bases, with 9 bases remaining between them. CDR3 region: CASSQDSGTTDTQYF. The DNA of the CDR3 is TGCGCCAGCAGCCAAGACTCCGGGACCACAGATACGCAGTATTTT.

The chain carries TRBV25-1 and TRBJ2-3, with a possible D match to TRBD1 (6 bases). Germline loops: CDR1 MGHDK, CDR2 SYGVNS. V was clipped by 5 bases and J by 6 bases, with 15 bases between them. The CDR3 totals 14 residues. The CDR3 DNA reads TGTGCCAGCAGTCGGGCCAGGGGATTTGATACGCAGTATTTT. It specifies CASSRARGFDTQYF.

The rearrangement links TRBV19 to TRBJ2-2; 8 nucleotides agree with TRBD2. Germline values: CDR1 LNHDA, CDR2 SQIVND (reference sequence). V was pared by 10 bases and J by 5 bases, with 9 bases of the junction left unmatched. This CDR3 is built from 14 residues. The chain's CDR3 is CATGGGQRTGELFF. The CDR3 coding sequence is TGTGCCACCGGGGGGGGGCAGCGGACCGGGGAGCTGTTTTTT.